One and the same sample provided the 19 T cell receptor beta chains below, sequenced in a study of OX40 agonist ivuxolimab in advanced cancers. Sequenced by immunoSEQ multiplex PCR; TCRdb stores in-frame clones only, minus some. This sample has 60,000 to 85,000 clones, with roughly 90% found just once. Sample: CD4+ or CD8+ T cells sorted from blood, taken in a trial of the OX40 agonist ivuxolimab. The receptor set was obtained from an adult with an advanced solid tumor such as melanoma, head and neck, liver or kidney cancer.

The chain links TRBV10-1 to TRBJ2-1, with TRBD2 as a possible D gene (6 bases). Trimming stripped 3 bases from V and 5 bases from J, with 11 bases between. Germline V gene data show CDR1 as WNHNN and CDR2 as SYGVQD (reference sequence). The CDR3 length is 14 residues. CDR3 loop: CASSEREADNEQFF. CDR3 in DNA: TGCGCCAGCAGTGAAAGGGAGGCTGACAATGAGCAGTTCTTC.

The rearrangement uses TRBV4-3 and TRBJ2-3; the match to TRBD1 covers 7 bases. The CDR3 is made up of 16 amino acids. Germline CDR1 is LGHNA and CDR2 is YSLEER. V trimming: 0 bases; J trimming: 4 bases; junction bases outside the gene matches: 7. CDR3 protein: CASSQEMTGFADTQYF. CDR3 DNA: TGCGCCAGCAGCCAAGAAATGACAGGGTTCGCAGATACGCAGTATTTT.

The chain couples TRBV2 to TRBJ1-1; D is perhaps TRBD1 (5 bases). V was cut by 3 bases and J by 0 bases, with 11 bases left in between. The germline V gene has CDR1 SNHLY and CDR2 FYNNEI. The CDR3 covers 15 residues. CDR3 in DNA: TGTGCCAGCAGTGAGGGACTAGGGATGAACACTGAAGCTTTCTTT. It codes for CASSEGLGMNTEAFF.

In this sample, this clone turned up once. The V gene is TRBV5-1, the J gene TRBJ2-6; no reliable D call. The germline V gene has CDR1 SGHRS and CDR2 YFSETQ. The CDR3 has 15 residues. The germline V and J ends were trimmed by 2 bases and 2 bases, with 8 bases remaining between them. CDR3 sequence reads: CASSLRVAGANVLTF. For the CDR3, the DNA is TGCGCCAGCAGCTTACGGGTGGCTGGGGCCAACGTCCTGACTTTC. The full variable domain, in which reference TRBV5-1 and TRBJ2-6 provide the parts outside the CDR3, is KAGVTQTPRYLIKTRGQQVTLSCSPISGHRSVSWYQQTPGQGLQFLFEYFSETQRNKGNFPGRFSGRQFSNSRSEMNVSTLELGDSALYLCASSLRVAGANVLTFGAGSRLTVL.

This clone has just one count. The chain has TRBV5-4 and TRBJ2-7, with 8 nucleotides matching TRBD2. The CDR3 runs 15 residues. The J segment lost 6 bases and the V segment lost 2 bases, leaving 10 bases of the junction unmatched. Germline assignment: CDR1 SGHNT and CDR2 YYREEE (reference sequence). The CDR3 spells CASSFGRGDLVEQYF. The CDR3 region has the DNA TGTGCCAGCAGCTTCGGGAGGGGAGATTTAGTCGAGCAGTACTTC. Together with reference TRBV5-4 and TRBJ2-7, the CDR3 gives the full variable domain: ETGVTQSPTHLIKTRGQQVTLRCSSQSGHNTVSWYQQALGQGPQFIFQYYREEENGRGNFPPRFSGLQFPNYSSELNVNALELDDSALYLCASSFGRGDLVEQYFGPGTRLTVT.

This clone was recorded only once. This sequence joins TRBV6-6 and TRBJ2-5, with 10 bases identical to TRBD2. The CDR3 is 16 residues long. CDR1 and CDR2 (germline): MNHNY, SVGAGI (reference sequence). Unmatched junction bases numbered 5, after V lost 0 bases and J lost 4 bases. This chain's CDR3 is CASSYSPASGRETQYF. DNA for the CDR3: TGTGCCAGCAGTTACTCCCCGGCTAGCGGGAGAGAGACCCAGTACTTC.

The gene calls are TRBV2 and TRBJ2-4, with D uncertain. The germline V gene encodes CDR1 SNHLY and CDR2 FYNNEI. The CDR3 spans 10 residues. V was cut by 1 base and J by 10 bases, with 2 bases left in between. Here the CDR3 reads CASSEGIQYF. CDR3 sequence (DNA): TGTGCCAGCAGTGAAGGAATTCAGTACTTC.

The chain links TRBV29-1 to TRBJ2-3; unclear D gene. Germline CDR1 is SQVTM and CDR2 is ANQGSEA. The CDR3 has 13 amino acids. Trimming took 7 bases from V and 2 from J, leaving 13 bases between them. In DNA form, the CDR3 reads TGCAGCGCCGGCCAAGAAAACACAGATACGCAGTATTTT. It translates to CSAGQENTDTQYF.

The chain recombines TRBV11-2 with TRBJ2-1, with D hard to call. Trimming took off 1 base at V and 10 bases at J, with 8 bases between the two ends. Germline V gene sequence: CDR1 SGHAT, CDR2 FQNNGV. CDR3 length: 12 amino acids. In DNA form, the CDR3 reads TGTGCCAGCAGCTTAGGTAGTGGGGAGCAGTTCTTC. This gives the protein CASSLGSGEQFF.

V is TRBV6-5 and J is TRBJ1-1; possible D gene TRBD1, 5 bases. Germline V gene data show CDR1 as MNHEY and CDR2 as SVGAGI. CDR3 length: 14 amino acids. Deletions cut 4 bases from V and 7 bases from J, with 16 bases between. This chain's CDR3 is CASSSPGGEIEAFF. CDR3 coding DNA: TGTGCCAGCAGTTCCCCGGGGGGGGAGATTGAAGCTTTCTTT.

The genes are TRBV5-1 and TRBJ2-2; 7 nucleotides align to TRBD1. After removal of 5 bases from V and 5 bases from J, the junction contained 12 bases not matched to a gene. The CDR3 covers 16 residues. Per germline, CDR1 SGHRS and CDR2 YFSETQ. The CDR3 loop reads CASRARPGQQTGELFF. CDR3 bases: TGCGCCAGCAGAGCCCGCCCGGGACAGCAAACCGGGGAGCTGTTTTTT.

This chain links TRBV19 with TRBJ2-5, with 9 bases lining up with TRBD1. CDR1 and CDR2 (germline): LNHDA, SQIVND (reference sequence). This CDR3 has 16 amino acids. Trimming took 2 bases from V and 2 from J; bases not matched to a gene: 6. In DNA, the CDR3 is TGTGCCAGTAGTATATATACAGGGGGCCCTCAAGAGACCCAGTACTTC. Translating gives CASSIYTGGPQETQYF.

The rearrangement links TRBV19 to TRBJ2-1; D call uncertain. Trimming pared 2 bases from V and 3 bases from J, leaving 5 bases between. The germline V gene has CDR1 LNHDA and CDR2 SQIVND (reference sequence). The CDR3 length is 13 residues. CDR3 sequence: CASSIRVYNEQFF. The CDR3 nucleotides read TGTGCCAGTAGTATAAGGGTCTACAATGAGCAGTTCTTC.

In this sample, this clone turned up a few times. The rearrangement joins TRBV5-1 to TRBJ2-2; D not resolved. The CDR3 is made up of 14 amino acids. Germline V CDR1 and CDR2: SGHRS, YFSETQ. V lost 4 bases and J 4 bases, leaving 11 bases between the germline ends. CDR3 residues: CASSEGFSTGELFF. In nucleotides, the CDR3 is TGCGCCAGCAGCGAAGGGTTTTCCACCGGGGAGCTGTTTTTT. The full variable domain, its missing parts supplied by reference TRBV5-1 and TRBJ2-2, is KAGVTQTPRYLIKTRGQQVTLSCSPISGHRSVSWYQQTPGQGLQFLFEYFSETQRNKGNFPGRFSGRQFSNSRSEMNVSTLELGDSALYLCASSEGFSTGELFFGEGSRLTVL.

The V and J genes are TRBV9 and TRBJ1-2; D gene ambiguous. The CDR3 contains 15 residues. The germline V and J ends were trimmed by 0 bases and 7 bases, with 16 bases remaining between them. The germline CDR1 and CDR2 sequences are SGDLS and YYNGEE. The CDR3 DNA follows: TGTGCCAGCAGCGTAGGAGGTATGTGGATCTGTGGCTACACCTTC. Protein: CASSVGGMWICGYTF.

This sequence joins TRBV10-3 and TRBJ2-7; D might be TRBD2 (5 bases). The germline V gene has CDR1 ENHRY and CDR2 SYGVKD. This CDR3 has 13 residues. Trimming took 0 bases from V and 3 from J, leaving 6 bases between them. This chain's CDR3 is CAISESRGYEQYF. CDR3 sequence (DNA): TGTGCCATCAGTGAGTCCCGGGGCTACGAGCAGTACTTC.

The genes are TRBV11-3 and TRBJ2-1; 10 bases match TRBD2. CDR3 length equals 15 residues. Looked up from germline, CDR1 is SGHNT and CDR2 is YENEEA. V was clipped by 5 bases and J by 0 bases; unmatched bases: 1. DNA for the CDR3: TGTGCCAGCAGCCGGACTAGCGGCTCCTACAATGAGCAGTTCTTC. Protein sequence: CASSRTSGSYNEQFF.

The gene calls are TRBV4-2 and TRBJ2-2, with D possibly matching TRBD2 (5 bases). V was pared by 0 bases and J by 3 bases, with 23 bases between. In germline, CDR1 is LGHNA, CDR2 YNFKEQ. CDR3 size: 20 residues. The CDR3 loop reads CASSQDPGRRTPWDTGELFF. CDR3 DNA sequence: TGTGCCAGCAGCCAAGATCCTGGGAGAAGGACCCCCTGGGACACCGGGGAGCTGTTTTTT.

This chain uses TRBV4-2 with TRBJ2-2, with D unclear. The CDR3 is 14 residues long. Germline V gives CDR1 LGHNA, CDR2 YNFKEQ. Trimming shortened V by 0 bases and J by 5 bases, and 7 bases separated the two germline ends. The CDR3, as DNA: TGTGCCAGCAGCCAAGAAGGCATAACCGGGGAGCTGTTTTTT. Amino acids: CASSQEGITGELFF.